Listed here are 26 T cell receptor beta chains from one sample, sequenced in a study of OX40 agonist ivuxolimab in advanced cancers. Measured with immunoSEQ multiplex PCR; TCRdb has only the in-frame clones, and not every one. The sample lists around 46,000 clones; approximately 85% were seen once. This material consisted of CD4+ or CD8+ T cells sorted from blood, taken in a trial of the OX40 agonist ivuxolimab. These receptors came from an adult with an advanced solid tumor such as melanoma, head and neck, liver or kidney cancer.

J is TRBJ2-1 and V is TRBV5-1; 7 bases are shared with TRBD2. The germline V gene has CDR1 SGHRS and CDR2 YFSETQ. V was pared by 3 bases and J by 6 bases, with 12 bases of the junction left unmatched. The CDR3 length is 16 residues. CDR3 coding DNA: TGCGCCAGCAGCTCCGTCGGAGGGGAGGGGATCAATGAGCAGTTCTTC. It encodes CASSSVGGEGINEQFF.

This rearrangement joins TRBV21-1 to TRBJ2-7; the tabulated D call, TRBD1, remains unverified against the DNA. TRBV21-1 is reported as a pseudogene. The CDR3 runs 14 residues. The CDR3 sequence is CASSKVHRGYEQYF. Here the CDR3 DNA reads TGTGCCAGCAGCAAAGTCCACAGGGGCTACGAGCAGTACTTC.

The CDR3 region has the DNA TGTGCCAGCAGCCAAGATTATTCAGGGTCCTATGGCTACACCTTC. Translation gives CASSQDYSGSYGYTF. The chain uses TRBV4-2 and TRBJ1-2; a possible D gene is TRBD1 (5 bases). The length of the CDR3 is 15 residues. Germline CDR1 reads LGHNA; CDR2 reads YNFKEQ. Deletions cut 0 bases from V and 4 bases from J, with 12 bases between.

The V call is TRBV7-9, the J call TRBJ2-7, with 9 nucleotides matching TRBD1. The CDR3 length is 15 residues. The germline gives CDR1 SEHNR, CDR2 FQNEAQ (reference sequence). With 4 bases clipped from V and 4 bases from J, the junction kept 8 bases outside the gene matches. The CDR3 is CASSSPGTGRYEQYF. DNA of the CDR3: TGTGCCAGCAGCTCCCCCGGGACAGGGAGGTACGAGCAGTACTTC.

The genes are TRBV29-1 and TRBJ2-5; D remains unclear. In germline, CDR1 is SQVTM, CDR2 ANQGSEA. The CDR3 loop spans 12 amino acids. Trimming removed 0 bases from V and 6 bases from J, with 8 bases in between. As DNA, the CDR3 is TGCAGCGTTGAAGATAATAGGCAGACCCAGTACTTC. It yields the protein CSVEDNRQTQYF.

J is TRBJ1-1 and V is TRBV4-2; 8 nucleotides agree with TRBD1. This CDR3 comprises 15 residues. In germline, CDR1 is LGHNA, CDR2 YNFKEQ. V lost 1 base and J lost 4; bases outside the gene matches: 5. This chain's CDR3 is CASSQAVGQGTEAFF. The CDR3 DNA follows: TGTGCCAGCAGCCAAGCCGTTGGACAGGGCACTGAAGCTTTCTTT.

The chain employs TRBV4-3 and TRBJ2-3, with D perhaps matching TRBD1 or TRBD2 (6 bases each). With 0 bases removed from V and 7 bases from J, the gap between germline ends came to 14 bases. The CDR3 has 15 amino acids. CDR1 and CDR2 (germline): LGHNA, YSLEER. The CDR3 loop reads CASSQDVGGRNTQYF. The CDR3 DNA reads as TGCGCCAGCAGCCAAGATGTAGGGGGGCGTAATACGCAGTATTTT.

On this clone itself: Sequence at one end of the junction differs from germline and may be a read error. CDR3 protein: CASSHPSKGPEAF. The CDR3 bases are TGTGCCAGCAGCCATCCCTCAAAGGGCCCTGAAGCCTTC. The gene calls are TRBV11-2 and TRBJ1-2; D is uncertain. In germline, CDR1 is SGHAT, CDR2 FQNNGV. The CDR3 is 13 residues long. Variable domain in full (rest from reference TRBV11-2 and TRBJ1-2): EAGVAQSPRYKIIEKRQSVAFWCNPISGHATLYWYQQILGQGPKLLIQFQNNGVVDDSQLPKDRFSAERLKGVDSTLKIQPAKLEDSAVYLCASSHPSKGPEAFGSGTRLTVV.

This clone occurred once. The rearrangement joins TRBV13 to TRBJ2-7, with TRBD2 matching over 7 bases. Germline V gene lookup returns CDR1 PRHDT and CDR2 FYEKMQ (reference sequence). Losses at the gene ends were 4 bases for V and 4 bases for J; bases not matched to a gene: 7. The CDR3 extends over 14 amino acids. CDR3 residues: CASSSQRDRYEQYF. The DNA of the CDR3 is TGTGCCAGCAGCTCCCAGCGGGATCGGTACGAGCAGTACTTC.

This chain uses TRBV4-1 with TRBJ2-7; 10 bases map to TRBD2. The CDR3 sequence is 16 residues long. The trim removed 0 bases at V and 3 bases at J, leaving 5 bases unmatched. Germline CDR1 is MGHRA and CDR2 is YSYEKL. The CDR3 is CASSQDRWTSGYEQYF. CDR3 nucleotides: TGCGCCAGCAGCCAAGATCGATGGACTAGCGGCTACGAGCAGTACTTC.

The V call is TRBV6-5, the J call TRBJ1-3; a possible D gene is TRBD1 (6 bases). Germline V gene sequence: CDR1 MNHEY, CDR2 SVGAGI. Between the trimmed V and J ends, which lost 6 bases and 4 bases, there was a span of 16 bases. The CDR3 totals 15 residues. In DNA form, the CDR3 reads TGTGCCAGCAGACAGGGATGGGGGGGAGGAAACACCATATATTTT. Protein product: CASRQGWGGGNTIYF.

There are a few counts of this clone. This chain uses TRBV6-1 with TRBJ2-1, with 9 bases matching TRBD2. This CDR3 region has 15 residues. CDR1 and CDR2 (germline): MNHNS, SASEGT. V shed 7 bases, J shed 4 bases, and the junction held 8 bases outside the gene matches. This CDR3 is CASTALAGEYNEQFF. CDR3 nucleotides: TGTGCCAGCACCGCATTAGCGGGAGAGTACAATGAGCAGTTCTTC.

This chain uses TRBV11-2 with TRBJ2-7; maybe TRBD1 (5 bases). V lost 5 bases and J lost 7, with 12 bases in between. Germline V gene lookup returns CDR1 SGHAT and CDR2 FQNNGV. The CDR3 runs 12 residues. Written as DNA, the CDR3 is TGTGCCAGCAGCACTCAGGGTTATGAGCAGTACTTC. Translating it yields CASSTQGYEQYF.

The V and J genes are TRBV6-1 and TRBJ1-5, with D uncertain. The germline CDR1 and CDR2 sequences are MNHNS and SASEGT. This CDR3 comprises 14 residues. V lost 8 bases and J lost 6, with 17 bases in between. The CDR3 is CASEDSIAVQPQHF. The DNA of the CDR3 is TGTGCCAGCGAGGATTCTATAGCGGTTCAGCCCCAGCATTTT.

The rearrangement links TRBV27 to TRBJ2-7; D gene unclear. Germline V CDR1 and CDR2: MNHEY, SMNVEV (reference sequence). CDR3 length: 15 residues. Deletions cut 2 bases from V and 3 bases from J, with 14 bases between. CDR3 residues: CASSLVGLGSYEQYF. The CDR3 DNA follows: TGTGCCAGCAGTTTAGTGGGCTTAGGAAGCTACGAGCAGTACTTC.

The CDR3 sequence is CASSLGGGPYNEQFF. The CDR3 DNA reads TGTGCCAGCAGCTTAGGAGGGGGTCCCTACAATGAGCAGTTCTTC. The genes are TRBV7-9 and TRBJ2-1; perhaps TRBD1 as D (6 bases). V lost 1 base to trimming and J lost 2 bases, with 9 bases between them. CDR1 SEHNR and CDR2 FQNEAQ come from the germline V gene (reference sequence). CDR3 length equals 15 residues.

V usage is TRBV10-3 and J usage is TRBJ2-3; 8 bases match TRBD2. Unmatched junction bases numbered 11, after V lost 3 bases and J lost 3 bases. Germline CDR1 reads ENHRY; CDR2 reads SYGVKD. This CDR3 comprises 17 residues. This CDR3 reads CAISDGRSAGGTDTQYF. The DNA for the CDR3 is TGTGCCATCAGTGATGGTCGTTCGGCGGGGGGTACAGATACGCAGTATTTT.

J is TRBJ2-1 and V is TRBV29-1; D uncertain. The CDR3 has 11 residues. CDR1 and CDR2 (germline): SQVTM, ANQGSEA. Trimming left V 7 bases short and J 10 bases short, with 14 bases between. In DNA, the CDR3 is TGCAGCGCTTCAGTAGGGCGGGAGCAGTTCTTC. It encodes CSASVGREQFF.

V usage is TRBV4-1 and J usage is TRBJ2-3, with unresolved D. The V gene lost 4 bases and the J gene lost 0 bases, with 11 bases spanning the gap. Germline V CDR1 and CDR2: MGHRA, YSYEKL. The CDR3 is made up of 15 amino acids. CDR3 residues: CASSPHGLSTDTQYF. Here the CDR3 DNA reads TGCGCCAGCAGCCCCCATGGGCTAAGCACAGATACGCAGTATTTT.

The chain links TRBV2 to TRBJ1-4; TRBD1 matches 8 bases. Germline V gene data show CDR1 as SNHLY and CDR2 as FYNNEI. The ends lost 3 bases at V and 0 bases at J; junction bases unmatched: 0. There are 15 residues in the CDR3. CDR3 amino acids: CASSDRGPTNEKLFF. The CDR3 region has the DNA TGTGCCAGCAGTGACAGGGGGCCAACTAATGAAAAACTGTTTTTT.

J is TRBJ2-5 and V is TRBV5-1; D unresolved. The CDR3 is made up of 14 amino acids. Germline assignment: CDR1 SGHRS and CDR2 YFSETQ. Trimming took 2 bases from V and 4 from J, leaving 12 bases between them. The CDR3: CASSFVKSGETQYF. The CDR3 DNA is TGCGCCAGCAGCTTCGTAAAGTCCGGAGAGACCCAGTACTTC.

This chain uses TRBV27 with TRBJ1-4; D may be TRBD1 (6 bases). The CDR3 is 15 residues long. Germline CDR1 is MNHEY and CDR2 is SMNVEV (reference sequence). The germline V and J ends were trimmed by 5 bases and 7 bases, with 17 bases remaining between them. CDR3 region: CASSAYRDRGEKLFF. CDR3 DNA sequence: TGTGCCAGCAGTGCATACAGGGATCGCGGTGAAAAACTGTTTTTT.

This clone came up a few times. The chain employs TRBV7-9 and TRBJ2-7, with TRBD1 as a possible D gene (5 bases). The germline V gene has CDR1 SEHNR and CDR2 FQNEAQ (reference sequence). The ends were cut back, 5 bases at V and 3 bases at J, with 11 bases in the middle. CDR3 length equals 13 residues. The CDR3: CASSKGANYEQYF. For the CDR3, the DNA is TGTGCCAGCAGCAAAGGGGCGAACTACGAGCAGTACTTC.

The rearrangement joins TRBV7-9 to TRBJ1-2; 9 nucleotides agree with TRBD1. V trimming: 5 bases; J trimming: 1 base; junction bases outside the gene matches: 2. CDR1 is SEHNR and CDR2 is FQNEAQ in the germline V gene (reference sequence). The CDR3 sequence is 14 residues long. The CDR3 here is CASSRTGDNYGYTF. The CDR3 nucleotides read TGTGCCAGCAGCCGGACAGGGGATAACTATGGCTACACCTTC. The variable domain in full, completed from reference TRBV7-9 and TRBJ1-2, reads DTGVSQNPRHKITKRGQNVTFRCDPISEHNRLYWYRQTLGQGPEFLTYFQNEAQLEKSRLLSDRFSAERPKGSFSTLEIQRTEQGDSAMYLCASSRTGDNYGYTFGSGTRLTVV.

CDR3 coding DNA: TGTGCCAGCAGCGTAGTTAGGGGCGGGGAGCTGTTTTTT. Its translation: CASSVVRGGELFF. The genes are TRBV9 and TRBJ2-2; D is perhaps TRBD1 (5 bases). Germline V CDR1 and CDR2: SGDLS, YYNGEE. V was trimmed by 0 bases and J by 7 bases, leaving 7 bases between them. The CDR3 sequence is 13 residues long.

In this sample, this clone turned up a few times. The chain links TRBV27 to TRBJ1-1; D is unresolved. The CDR3 loop spans 14 amino acids. V lost 3 bases and J lost 4, with 12 bases in between. Germline CDR1 and CDR2: MNHEY and SMNVEV (reference sequence). CDR3 amino acids: CASSLAGRVTEAFF. DNA for the CDR3: TGTGCCAGCAGTTTGGCGGGTAGGGTCACTGAAGCTTTCTTT.